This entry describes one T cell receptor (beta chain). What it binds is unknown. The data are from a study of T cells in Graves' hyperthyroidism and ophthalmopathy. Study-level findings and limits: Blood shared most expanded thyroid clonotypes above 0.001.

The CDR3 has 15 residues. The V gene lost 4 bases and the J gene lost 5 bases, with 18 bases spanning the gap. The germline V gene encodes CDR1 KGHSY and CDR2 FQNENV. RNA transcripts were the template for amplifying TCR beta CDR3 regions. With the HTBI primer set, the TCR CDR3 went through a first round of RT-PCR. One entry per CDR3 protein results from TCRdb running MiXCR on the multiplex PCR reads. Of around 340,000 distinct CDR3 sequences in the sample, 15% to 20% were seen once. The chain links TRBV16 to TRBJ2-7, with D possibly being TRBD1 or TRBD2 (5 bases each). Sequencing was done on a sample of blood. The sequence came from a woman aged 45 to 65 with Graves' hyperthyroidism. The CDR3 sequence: CASSRFLGVIDEQYF. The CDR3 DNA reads TGTGCCAGCAGCCGCTTTTTGGGGGTTATCGACGAGCAGTACTTC.